The rows below give T cell receptor beta chains drawn from one sample of a study of OX40 agonist ivuxolimab in advanced cancers. The data were produced by immunoSEQ multiplex PCR, yet TCRdb's version contains in-frame clones alone and is incomplete. The sample carries some 27,000 clones, 65% to 90% recorded once. Source: CD4+ or CD8+ T cells sorted from blood, taken in a trial of the OX40 agonist ivuxolimab. The receptors come from an adult with an advanced solid tumor such as melanoma, head and neck, liver or kidney cancer. CDR3s include the opening cysteine and the closing phenylalanine or tryptophan. Fields, in order: J gene, V gene, CDR3 protein.

TRBJ2-1 | TRBV19 | CASSQVGNEQFF
TRBJ2-7 | TRBV6-6 | CASSPPTGYHEQYF
TRBJ1-1 | TRBV6-6 | CASSDRVGTEAFF
TRBJ1-1 | TRBV9 | CASSTWGPEVDTEAFF
TRBJ2-7 | TRBV28 | CASSSFGLAGGLYSYEQYF
TRBJ1-6 | TRBV19 | CARQLLRPYNSPLHF
TRBJ2-1 | TRBV7-9 | CASSSSLDRGAYNEQFF
TRBJ1-3 | TRBV21-1 | CASSSKEYTIYF
TRBJ2-2 | TRBV7-6 | CASGDTGELFF
TRBJ2-3 | TRBV6-1 | CASSEEQGGNTDTQYF
TRBJ2-7 | TRBV7-6 | CASSEGLAGGFEQYF
TRBJ1-6 | TRBV14 | CASSKIDTQGRPLHF
TRBJ1-1 | TRBV23-1 | CASHTWFEAFF
TRBJ2-6 | TRBV5-8 | CASSLAGAGASGANVLTF
TRBJ2-1 | TRBV6-5 | CASSYSTSGSEQFF
TRBJ2-1 | TRBV27 | CASSVRDRVNNEQFF
TRBJ1-1 | TRBV27 | CASSLYRGYTEAFF
TRBJ1-1 | TRBV5-1 | CASSRKTGREHTEAFF
TRBJ1-5 | TRBV18 | CASSQASGPNNHQPQHF
TRBJ1-5 | TRBV4-1 | CASSLRDLGNQPQHF
TRBJ1-2 | TRBV29-1 | CSVVQTDPLSYGYTF
TRBJ2-7 | TRBV5-1 | CASSLVLGARNEQYF
TRBJ2-7 | TRBV5-6 | CASSFRNSYEQYF
TRBJ1-6 | TRBV9 | CASSPRKSSYNSPLHF
TRBJ2-1 | TRBV6-4 | CASSRSEGSYNEQFF
TRBJ2-7 | TRBV7-2 | CASSLALTIRSYEQYF
TRBJ1-6 | TRBV9 | CASSAETGYNSPLHF
TRBJ2-3 | TRBV7-9 | CASSGRDSTDTQYF
TRBJ1-1 | TRBV11-1 | CASSLETSATEAFF
TRBJ2-5 | TRBV4-3 | CASSQDLGGARPGQETQYF
TRBJ2-3 | TRBV11-3 | CASSRPGGTTDTQYF
TRBJ1-5 | TRBV4-1 | CASSQASGLKPQHF
TRBJ2-5 | TRBV27 | CASRGRGGVIWETQYF
TRBJ1-1 | TRBV5-1 | CASSLFSDRVNTEAFF
TRBJ2-1 | TRBV5-1 | CASSLDPGHGPYNEQFF
TRBJ2-3 | TRBV9 | CASSATSGGPDTQYF
TRBJ2-7 | TRBV13 | CASSLGAKTYEQYF
TRBJ2-7 | TRBV9 | CASSVAAGPNYEQYF
TRBJ2-3 | TRBV9 | CASSPSPGTNTDTQYF
TRBJ2-1 | TRBV2 | CASSEPLGIASSYNEQFF
TRBJ1-5 | TRBV6-4 | CASSDSNLSGNSFQPQHF
TRBJ1-6 | TRBV5-6 | CASGGDFNSPLHF
TRBJ1-5 | TRBV30 | CAWTANSNQPQHF
TRBJ1-6 | TRBV7-6 | CASSPFMPLHF
TRBJ1-6 | TRBV30 | CAWRKIEVSSYNSPLHF